The T cell receptor beta chain under discussion was sequenced for a study of blood T cell repertoires in COVID-19. Study-level background: Sources were T cells, B-cell-depleted T cells, or PBMCs; the material itself was cDNA or gDNA.

With V trimmed by 6 bases and J by 7 bases, 6 bases remained unmatched. The germline gives CDR1 DFQATT, CDR2 SNEGSKA (reference sequence). This CDR3 is built from 11 residues. Some clones are missing from TCRdb's copy, which holds only in-frame ones; the method was immunoSEQ multiplex PCR. The table has some 97,000 clones, around four fifths seen once. The receptor was isolated from a man in his 70s with active or convalescent COVID-19. This sequence joins TRBV20-1 and TRBJ2-7; 7 bases agree with TRBD1. The sample taken for sequencing was peripheral blood. Here the CDR3 DNA reads TGCAGTGCATCGACAGGGTTAGAGCAGTACTTC. This sequence encodes CSASTGLEQYF.